One and the same sample provided the 8 T cell receptor beta chains below, sequenced in a study of response to subunit inactivated influenza vaccine. TCRdb analysed the RT-PCR reads with MiXCR anew, one entry per CDR3 protein. This table holds 750,000 to 850,000 distinct CDR3 sequences, less than 20% found once. The source material was PBMCs from blood, sampled roughly 5 days after vaccination. The source of these receptors is a man aged 45 to 65 who received an inactivated influenza vaccine.

The chain recombines TRBV29-1 with TRBJ1-2, with D perhaps TRBD1 (6 bases). The CDR3 contains 14 residues. Germline values: CDR1 SQVTM, CDR2 ANQGSEA. Between the trimmed V and J ends, which lost 3 bases and 2 bases, there was a span of 13 bases. The DNA for the CDR3 is TGCAGCGTTGATTTCAGGGGTGGAAACTATGGCTACACCTTC. Amino acids: CSVDFRGGNYGYTF.

The rearrangement uses TRBV7-8 and TRBJ1-2, with 7 bases identical to TRBD1. V was pared by 0 bases and J by 4 bases, with 11 bases of the junction left unmatched. This CDR3 comprises 17 residues. Germline lookup yields CDR1 SGHVS and CDR2 FQNEAQ. The CDR3 DNA reads as TGTGCCAGCAGCTTAGCCCCTGGGACAGCAGGCTTCTATGGCTACACCTTC. This encodes CASSLAPGTAGFYGYTF. Together with reference TRBV7-8 and TRBJ1-2, the CDR3 gives the full variable domain: GAGVSQSPRYKVAKRGQDVALRCDPISGHVSLFWYQQALGQGPEFLTYFQNEAQLDKSGLPSDRFFAERPEGSVSTLKIQRTQQEDSAVYLCASSLAPGTAGFYGYTFGSGTRLTVV.

The chain recombines TRBV5-6 with TRBJ2-7; D perhaps matches TRBD2 (6 bases). V dropped 0 bases and J dropped 3 bases, with 10 bases sitting between them. CDR1 SGHDT and CDR2 YYEEEE come from the germline V gene. CDR3 length: 14 amino acids. The CDR3, as DNA: TGTGCCAGCAGCTTGGCCAGCGGGCACTACGAGCAGTACTTC. Protein product: CASSLASGHYEQYF.

This clonotype was seen a handful of times. The chain uses TRBV12-3 or TRBV12-4 and TRBJ2-5; possible D gene TRBD1, 6 bases. This CDR3 spans 14 amino acids. V lost 5 bases and J lost 5, with 15 bases in between. CDR3: CASSHPGVGETQYF. Here the CDR3 DNA reads TGTGCCAGCAGTCACCCAGGGGTTGGGGAGACCCAGTACTTC.

The V gene is TRBV20-1, the J gene TRBJ1-5; 7 nucleotides agree with TRBD1. Germline loops: CDR1 DFQATT, CDR2 SNEGSKA (reference sequence). This CDR3 is built from 12 residues. V shed 3 bases and J 13 bases; nucleotides not matched to a gene: 9. The DNA for the CDR3 is TGCAGTGCTAGCCGGGACAGCGGGTCTCAGCATTTT. Amino acid sequence: CSASRDSGSQHF.

The chain has TRBV20-1 and TRBJ1-2; no reliable D call. CDR1 is DFQATT and CDR2 is SNEGSKA in the germline V gene (reference sequence). The V end lost 4 bases, the J end lost 4 bases, and 7 bases lay between the germline ends. This CDR3 comprises 11 residues. The CDR3 reads CSATPLYGYTF. In nucleotides, the CDR3 is TGCAGTGCTACACCTCTCTATGGCTACACCTTC.

The chain couples TRBV20-1 to TRBJ1-4; D not resolved. Per germline, CDR1 DFQATT and CDR2 SNEGSKA (reference sequence). V lost 6 bases to trimming and J lost 1 base, with 15 bases between them. There are 15 residues in the CDR3. The CDR3 sequence: CSANQYRGTNEKLFF. In DNA, the CDR3 is TGCAGTGCCAACCAGTACCGTGGAACTAATGAAAAACTGTTTTTT.

This clonotype was seen only a few times. The CDR3 nucleotides are TGTGCCAGCAGCCAAGGTCGGAGGGAAGAGACCCAGTACTTC. Its translation: CASSQGRREETQYF. The chain carries TRBV4-2 and TRBJ2-5; a possible D gene is TRBD2 (6 bases). Trimming stripped 1 base from V and 3 bases from J, with 9 bases between. The CDR3 extends over 14 amino acids. Germline V gene sequence: CDR1 LGHNA, CDR2 YNFKEQ.